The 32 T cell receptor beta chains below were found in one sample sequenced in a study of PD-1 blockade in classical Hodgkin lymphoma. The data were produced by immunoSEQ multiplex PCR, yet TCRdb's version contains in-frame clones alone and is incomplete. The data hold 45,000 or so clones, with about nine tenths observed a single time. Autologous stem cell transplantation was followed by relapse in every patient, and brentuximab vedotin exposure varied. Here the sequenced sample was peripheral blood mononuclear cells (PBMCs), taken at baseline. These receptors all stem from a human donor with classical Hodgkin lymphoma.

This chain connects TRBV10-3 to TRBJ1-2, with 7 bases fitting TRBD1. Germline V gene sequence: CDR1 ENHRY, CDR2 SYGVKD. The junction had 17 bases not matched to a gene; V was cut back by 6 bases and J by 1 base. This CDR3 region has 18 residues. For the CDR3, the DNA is TGTGCCATCAGCGTAACCGGGACAGCCCCCGTCGGTAACTATGGCTACACCTTC. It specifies CAISVTGTAPVGNYGYTF.

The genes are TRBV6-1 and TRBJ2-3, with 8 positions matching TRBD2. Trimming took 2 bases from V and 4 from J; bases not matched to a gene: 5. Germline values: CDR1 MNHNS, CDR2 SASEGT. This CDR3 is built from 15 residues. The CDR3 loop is CASSEQSGGADTQYF. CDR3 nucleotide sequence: TGTGCCAGCAGTGAACAATCGGGGGGGGCAGATACGCAGTATTTT.

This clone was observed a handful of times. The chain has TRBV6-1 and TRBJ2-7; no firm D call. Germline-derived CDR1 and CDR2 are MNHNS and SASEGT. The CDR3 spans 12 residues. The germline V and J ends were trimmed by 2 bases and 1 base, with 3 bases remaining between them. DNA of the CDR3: TGTGCCAGCAGTGAATCGTCCTACGAGCAGTACTTC. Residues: CASSESSYEQYF.

The CDR3 spells CASNLSGGLAFF. The CDR3 nucleotides are TGTGCCAGCAATTTGTCAGGCGGTCTGGCTTTCTTT. This chain joins TRBV6-1 and TRBJ1-1; D uncertain. The germline V and J ends were trimmed by 7 bases and 11 bases, with 17 bases remaining between them. The CDR3 spans 12 residues. In germline, CDR1 is MNHNS, CDR2 SASEGT.

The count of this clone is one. For the CDR3, the DNA is TGTGCCAGCAGTTCCCTAGCGGGTAACTACAATGAGCAGTTCTTC. Encoded protein: CASSSLAGNYNEQFF. This chain links TRBV28 with TRBJ2-1, with 8 bases aligning to TRBD2. Germline V CDR1 and CDR2: MDHEN, SYDVKM. The CDR3 sequence is 15 residues long. V lost 4 bases, J lost 3 bases, and 5 bases stayed unmatched.

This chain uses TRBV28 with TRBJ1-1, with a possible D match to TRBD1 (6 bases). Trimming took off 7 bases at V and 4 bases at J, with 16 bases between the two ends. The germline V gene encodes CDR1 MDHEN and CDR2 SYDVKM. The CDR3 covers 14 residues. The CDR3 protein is CASKLGGLVTEAFF. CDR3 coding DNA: TGTGCCAGCAAATTGGGGGGGCTGGTCACTGAAGCTTTCTTT.

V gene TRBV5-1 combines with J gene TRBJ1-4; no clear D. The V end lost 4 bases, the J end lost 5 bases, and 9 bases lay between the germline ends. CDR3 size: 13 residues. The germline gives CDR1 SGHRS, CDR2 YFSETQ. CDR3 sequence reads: CASSANLNEKLFF. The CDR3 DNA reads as TGCGCCAGCAGCGCCAACTTAAATGAAAAACTGTTTTTT.

Here the CDR3 DNA reads TGTGCCACCAGCAGAGATCGTAGCCTCTACGAGCAGTACTTC. Residues: CATSRDRSLYEQYF. This chain joins TRBV15 and TRBJ2-7, with D unclear. Trimming cost V 0 bases and J 3 bases, with 9 bases left between them. The germline CDR1 and CDR2 sequences are LNHNV and YYDKDF (reference sequence). The CDR3 contains 14 residues.

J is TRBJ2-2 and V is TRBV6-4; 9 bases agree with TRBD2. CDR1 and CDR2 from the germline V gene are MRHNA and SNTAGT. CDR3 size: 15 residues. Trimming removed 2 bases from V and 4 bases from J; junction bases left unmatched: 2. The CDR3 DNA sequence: TGTGCCAGCAGTGACGGACTAGCGAGCACCGGGGAGCTGTTTTTT. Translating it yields CASSDGLASTGELFF.

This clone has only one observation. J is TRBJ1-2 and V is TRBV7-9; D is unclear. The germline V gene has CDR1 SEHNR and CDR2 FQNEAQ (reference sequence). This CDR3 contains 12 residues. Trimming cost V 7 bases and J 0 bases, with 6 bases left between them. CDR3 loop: CASTRTNYGYTF. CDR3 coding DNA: TGTGCCAGCACCCGAACTAACTATGGCTACACCTTC.

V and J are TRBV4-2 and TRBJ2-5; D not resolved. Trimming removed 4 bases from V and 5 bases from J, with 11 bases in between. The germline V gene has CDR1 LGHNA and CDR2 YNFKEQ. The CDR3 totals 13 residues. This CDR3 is CASSLPPWETQYF. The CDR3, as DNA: TGTGCCAGCAGCCTCCCGCCGTGGGAGACCCAGTACTTC.

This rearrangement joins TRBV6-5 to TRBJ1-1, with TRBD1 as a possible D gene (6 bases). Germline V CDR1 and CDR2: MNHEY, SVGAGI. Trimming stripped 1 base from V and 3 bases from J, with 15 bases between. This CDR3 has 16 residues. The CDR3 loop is CASSYLGTFSHTEAFF. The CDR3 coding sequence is TGTGCCAGCAGTTACTTAGGGACATTCTCACACACTGAAGCTTTCTTT.

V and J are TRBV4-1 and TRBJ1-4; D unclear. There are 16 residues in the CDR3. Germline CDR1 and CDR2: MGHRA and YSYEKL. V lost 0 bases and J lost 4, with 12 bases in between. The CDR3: CASSQDFGGLNEKLFF. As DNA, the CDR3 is TGCGCCAGCAGCCAAGATTTTGGCGGGCTTAATGAAAAACTGTTTTTT.

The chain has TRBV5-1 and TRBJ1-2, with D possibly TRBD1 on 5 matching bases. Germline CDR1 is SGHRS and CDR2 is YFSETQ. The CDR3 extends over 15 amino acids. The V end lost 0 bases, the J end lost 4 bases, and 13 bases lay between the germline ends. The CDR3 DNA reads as TGCGCCAGCAGCTTGGCCCCAGGGAGTGCCTATGGCTACACCTTC. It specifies CASSLAPGSAYGYTF.

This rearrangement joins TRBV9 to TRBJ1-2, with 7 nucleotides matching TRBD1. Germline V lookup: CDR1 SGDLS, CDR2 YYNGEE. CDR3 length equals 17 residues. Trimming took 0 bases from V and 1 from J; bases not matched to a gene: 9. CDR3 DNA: TGTGCCAGCAGCGTAGCCCAAGACAGGGCCCGTAACTATGGCTACACCTTC. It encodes CASSVAQDRARNYGYTF.

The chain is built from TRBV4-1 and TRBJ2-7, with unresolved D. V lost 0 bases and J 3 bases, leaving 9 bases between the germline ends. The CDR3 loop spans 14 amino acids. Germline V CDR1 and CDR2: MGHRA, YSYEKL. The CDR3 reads CASSQEAAIYEQYF. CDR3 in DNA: TGCGCCAGCAGCCAAGAGGCAGCCATCTACGAGCAGTACTTC.

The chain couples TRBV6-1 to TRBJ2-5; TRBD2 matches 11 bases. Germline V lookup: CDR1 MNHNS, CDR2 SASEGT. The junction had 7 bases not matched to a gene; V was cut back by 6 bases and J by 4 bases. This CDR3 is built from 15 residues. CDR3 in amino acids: CASSVTSGTVETQYF. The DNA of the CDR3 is TGTGCCAGCAGCGTGACTAGCGGGACGGTAGAGACCCAGTACTTC.

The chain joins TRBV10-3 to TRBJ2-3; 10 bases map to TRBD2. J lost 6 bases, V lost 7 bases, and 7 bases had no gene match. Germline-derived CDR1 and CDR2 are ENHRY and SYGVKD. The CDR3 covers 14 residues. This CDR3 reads CAITSGGVYDTQYF. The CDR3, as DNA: TGTGCCATCACCAGCGGGGGGGTGTACGATACGCAGTATTTT.

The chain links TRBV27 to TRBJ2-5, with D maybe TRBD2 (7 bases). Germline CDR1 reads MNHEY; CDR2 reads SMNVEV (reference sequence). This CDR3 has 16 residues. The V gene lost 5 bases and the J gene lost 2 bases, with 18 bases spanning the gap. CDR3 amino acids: CASSPTRGPGQETQYF. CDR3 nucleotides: TGTGCCAGCAGTCCGACGCGGGGGCCGGGGCAAGAGACCCAGTACTTC.

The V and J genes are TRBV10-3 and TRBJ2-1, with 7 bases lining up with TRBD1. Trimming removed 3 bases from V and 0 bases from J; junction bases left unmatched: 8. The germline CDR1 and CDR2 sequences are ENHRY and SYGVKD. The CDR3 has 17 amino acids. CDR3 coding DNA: TGTGCCATCAGTGAAAGGACAGGAGAGCGCTCCTACAATGAGCAGTTCTTC. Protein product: CAISERTGERSYNEQFF.

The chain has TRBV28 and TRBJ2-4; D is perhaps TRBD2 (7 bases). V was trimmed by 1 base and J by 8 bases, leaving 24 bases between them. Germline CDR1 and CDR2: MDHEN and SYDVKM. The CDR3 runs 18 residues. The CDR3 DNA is TGTGCCAGCAGTTTATCCGGGTCGTCGGGGGGCCCGCAGTACATTCAGTACTTC. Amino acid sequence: CASSLSGSSGGPQYIQYF. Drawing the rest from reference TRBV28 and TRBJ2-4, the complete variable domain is DVKVTQSSRYLVKRTGEKVFLECVQDMDHENMFWYRQDPGLGLRLIYFSYDVKMKEKGDIPEGYSVSREKKERFSLILESASTNQTSMYLCASSLSGSSGGPQYIQYFGAGTRLSVL.

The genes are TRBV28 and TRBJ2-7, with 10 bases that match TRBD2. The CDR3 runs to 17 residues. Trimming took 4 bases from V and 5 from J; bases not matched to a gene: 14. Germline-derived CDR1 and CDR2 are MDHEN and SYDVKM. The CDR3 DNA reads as TGTGCCAGCAGTTATGTCGTAGGGGCTAGCGGGAGCCACGAGCAGTACTTC. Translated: CASSYVVGASGSHEQYF.

The CDR3 DNA sequence: TGTGCCAGCAGCTTGGATGGTTCCGGCACCGGGGAGCTGTTTTTT. This codes for CASSLDGSGTGELFF. The chain couples TRBV11-1 to TRBJ2-2; unclear D gene. Germline values: CDR1 SGHAT, CDR2 FQDESV (reference sequence). Trimming removed 3 bases at V and 4 bases at J, with 12 bases between. This CDR3 is 15 amino acids long.

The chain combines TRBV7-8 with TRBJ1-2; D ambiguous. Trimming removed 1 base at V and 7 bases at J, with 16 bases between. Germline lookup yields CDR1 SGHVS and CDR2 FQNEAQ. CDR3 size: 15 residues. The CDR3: CASSLVQAGTGGYTF. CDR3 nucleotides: TGTGCCAGCAGCTTAGTCCAGGCCGGTACGGGTGGCTACACCTTC.

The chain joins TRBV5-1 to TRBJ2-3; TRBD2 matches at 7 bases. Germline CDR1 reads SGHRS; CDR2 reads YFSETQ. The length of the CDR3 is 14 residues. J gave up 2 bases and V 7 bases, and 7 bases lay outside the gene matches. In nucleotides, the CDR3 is TGCGCCAGCGGGGAGGGGACTACCACAGATACGCAGTATTTT. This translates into CASGEGTTTDTQYF.

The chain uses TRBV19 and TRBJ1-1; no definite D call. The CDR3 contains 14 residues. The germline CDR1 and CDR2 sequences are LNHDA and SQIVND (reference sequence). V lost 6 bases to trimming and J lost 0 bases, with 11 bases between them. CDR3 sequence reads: CASRPPGVNTEAFF. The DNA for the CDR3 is TGTGCCAGTAGGCCCCCCGGGGTGAACACTGAAGCTTTCTTT.

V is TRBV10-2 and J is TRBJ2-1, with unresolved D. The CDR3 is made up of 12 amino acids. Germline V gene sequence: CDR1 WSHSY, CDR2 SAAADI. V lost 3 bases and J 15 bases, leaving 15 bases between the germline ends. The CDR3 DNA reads TGCGCCAGCAGTGATCTAGGTGGGCTTGCGTTCTTC. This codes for CASSDLGGLAFF.

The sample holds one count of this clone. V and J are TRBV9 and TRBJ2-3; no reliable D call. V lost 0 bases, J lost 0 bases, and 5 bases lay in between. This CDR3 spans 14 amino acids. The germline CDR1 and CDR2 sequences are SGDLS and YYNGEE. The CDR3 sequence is CASSVGPSTDTQYF. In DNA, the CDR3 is TGTGCCAGCAGCGTAGGCCCTAGCACAGATACGCAGTATTTT.

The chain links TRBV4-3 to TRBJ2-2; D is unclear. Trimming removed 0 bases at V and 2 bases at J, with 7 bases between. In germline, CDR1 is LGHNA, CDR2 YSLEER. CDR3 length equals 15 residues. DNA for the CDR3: TGCGCCAGCAGCCAAGAGGCAGCCAACACCGGGGAGCTGTTTTTT. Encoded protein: CASSQEAANTGELFF.

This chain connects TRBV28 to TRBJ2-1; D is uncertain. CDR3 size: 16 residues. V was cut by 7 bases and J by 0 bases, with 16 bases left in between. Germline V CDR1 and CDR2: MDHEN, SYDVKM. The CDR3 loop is CASTLGLFSSYNEQFF. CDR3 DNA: TGTGCCAGCACCCTCGGGCTGTTCAGCTCCTACAATGAGCAGTTCTTC.

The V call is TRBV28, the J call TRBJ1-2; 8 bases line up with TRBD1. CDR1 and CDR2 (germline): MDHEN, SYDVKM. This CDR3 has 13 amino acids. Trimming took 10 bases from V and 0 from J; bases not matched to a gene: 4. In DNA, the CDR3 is TGTGCCACCGGACAGGGAGCTAACTATGGCTACACCTTC. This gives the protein CATGQGANYGYTF.

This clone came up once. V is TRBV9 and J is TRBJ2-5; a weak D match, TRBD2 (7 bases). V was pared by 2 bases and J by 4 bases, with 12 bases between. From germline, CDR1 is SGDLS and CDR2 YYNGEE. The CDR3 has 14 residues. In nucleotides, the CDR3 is TGTGCCAGCAGCGTGACGGGGGGCAGAGAGACCCAGTACTTC. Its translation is CASSVTGGRETQYF.